Below, one T cell receptor beta chain is given with its context. TCRdb's table, derived via immunoSEQ multiplex PCR, lists solely in-frame clones and lacks some. The sample carries roughly 170,000 clones, around 72% recorded once. The data belong to a study of blood T cell repertoires in COVID-19. V was cut by 2 bases and J by 6 bases, with 15 bases left in between. The germline gives CDR1 SGHRS, CDR2 YFSETQ. The CDR3 sequence is 15 residues long. This sequence originates from a woman aged 80 or over with acute or convalescent COVID-19. J is TRBJ1-3 and V is TRBV5-1, with a possible D match to TRBD1 (6 bases). The sample taken for sequencing was peripheral blood. CDR3 region: CASSFGQPAENTIYF. In nucleotides, the CDR3 is TGCGCCAGCAGCTTTGGACAGCCGGCTGAAAACACCATATATTTT.